This T cell receptor (beta chain) was identified during a study of blood T cell repertoires in COVID-19. This CDR3 comprises 15 residues. The ends were cut back, 8 bases at V and 5 bases at J, with 22 bases in the middle. CDR1 is MDHEN, CDR2 SYDVKM, per germline. Cohort allocation depended upon clinical history that participants reported. In the source study's methods: Reference gene primers were amplified, and this amplification served to estimate nucleated cell counts. Method: immunoSEQ multiplex PCR; TCRdb's copy keeps in-frame clones and lacks some. That table gives V, J and clone size, and the DNA gave D and trimming. The table lists roughly 200,000 clones, about 82% of them singletons.

This clonotype was obtained from a man aged 40-49 years with acute COVID-19. The chain recombines TRBV28 with TRBJ2-7, with D perhaps TRBD2 (6 bases). Sequenced input: PBMCs or T cells enriched from blood (not recorded which). The CDR3: CASHPGRLVVHEQYF. The DNA of the CDR3 is TGTGCCAGCCATCCCGGCAGACTAGTCGTGCACGAGCAGTACTTC.